This TCR beta chain derives from a study of cytomegalovirus exposure and HLA in healthy donors. Trimming took 4 bases from V and 5 from J, leaving 14 bases between them. Germline CDR1 is SQVTM and CDR2 is ANQGSEA. The CDR3 sequence is 13 residues long. Comment on this clone: Its antigen is currently unknown.

The study's findings and limits: Both high specificity and high sensitivity reportedly marked the classifier's diagnosis of cytomegalovirus status. There were about 160 TCR beta chains listed as cytomegalovirus-associated. It was confirmed in vitro that a few of the CMV-associated chains were specific for CMV antigens.

Assay used: immunoSEQ multiplex PCR; TCRdb lists only in-frame clones, some missing. This sample has about 160,000 clones, with roughly 95% found just once. Sequenced sample: PBMCs. V is TRBV29-1 and J is TRBJ1-1, with D possibly TRBD1 on 6 matching bases. This receptor was identified in a woman in her late teens or twenties in good health and CMV-seronegative. CDR3 region: CSVARNRETEAFF. Here the CDR3 DNA reads TGCAGCGTTGCGCGAAACAGGGAGACTGAAGCTTTCTTT. The whole variable domain, remainder taken from reference TRBV29-1 and TRBJ1-1, is SAVISQKPSRDICQRGTSLTIQCQVDSQVTMMFWYRQQPGQSLTLIATANQGSEATYESGFVIDKFPISRPNLTFSTLTVSNMSPEDSSIYLCSVARNRETEAFFGQGTRLTVV.